These T cell receptor beta chains were read from a single sample in a study of shared T cell receptors in the human thymus. Some clones are missing from TCRdb's copy, which holds only in-frame ones; the method was immunoSEQ multiplex PCR. Of about 660,000 clones listed, 87% were seen once; the top ten hold under 0.01%. The sample also formed part of further work on human thymus T cells.

Sequenced sample: thymocytes. These receptors were obtained from a boy less than two years old with a congenital heart defect. Both conserved end residues are part of each CDR3. Each record gives: D gene, V gene, J gene, CDR3 length, clone size, CDR3 protein, CDR3 DNA. D genes are given only for firm matches. Some rows have no size entry. The others give once, few or many, or a class for an expanded clone.

d_call: TRBD2; v_call: TRBV10-3; j_call: TRBJ2-2; cdr3_length: 15; clone_size: -; cdr3_aa: CAISEASGRAGELFF; cdr3_nt: TGTGCCATCAGTGAAGCTAGCGGGAGGGCCGGGGAGCTGTTTTTT
d_call: TRBD1; v_call: TRBV4-3; j_call: TRBJ2-3; cdr3_length: 14; clone_size: -; cdr3_aa: CASSPGQGPDTQYF; cdr3_nt: TGCGCCAGCAGCCCCGGACAGGGACCAGATACGCAGTATTTT
d_call: TRBD2; v_call: TRBV10-1; j_call: TRBJ2-1; cdr3_length: 17; clone_size: -; cdr3_aa: CASSGGRGLAAYNEQFF; cdr3_nt: TGCGCCAGCAGTGGTGGCCGGGGACTAGCGGCCTACAATGAGCAGTTCTTC
d_call: TRBD1; v_call: TRBV10-2; j_call: TRBJ1-6; cdr3_length: 14; clone_size: -; cdr3_aa: CASSDGQGLSPLHF; cdr3_nt: TGCGCCAGCAGTGATGGACAGGGATTATCACCCCTCCACTTT
d_call: -; v_call: TRBV4-1; j_call: TRBJ1-4; cdr3_length: 16; clone_size: -; cdr3_aa: CASSQDPHSTNEKLFF; cdr3_nt: TGCGCCAGCAGCCAAGATCCGCACTCAACTAATGAAAAACTGTTTTTT
d_call: -; v_call: TRBV4-1; j_call: TRBJ2-5; cdr3_length: 13; clone_size: -; cdr3_aa: CASSQDGGETQYF; cdr3_nt: TGCGCCAGCAGCCAAGACGGGGGAGAGACCCAGTACTTC
d_call: -; v_call: TRBV7-3; j_call: TRBJ1-6; cdr3_length: 15; clone_size: -; cdr3_aa: CASSPDNSYNSPLHF; cdr3_nt: TGTGCCAGCAGCCCCGACAACTCCTATAATTCACCCCTCCACTTT
d_call: TRBD1; v_call: TRBV28; j_call: TRBJ1-2; cdr3_length: 16; clone_size: -; cdr3_aa: CASSPPDRGRRSGYTF; cdr3_nt: TGTGCCAGCAGCCCCCCCGACAGGGGGCGCAGAAGTGGCTACACCTTC
d_call: -; v_call: TRBV18; j_call: TRBJ2-2; cdr3_length: 16; clone_size: -; cdr3_aa: CASSPPALLRTGELFF; cdr3_nt: TGTGCCAGCTCACCACCGGCACTACTACGCACCGGGGAGCTGTTTTTT
d_call: TRBD1; v_call: TRBV28; j_call: TRBJ1-5; cdr3_length: 14; clone_size: -; cdr3_aa: CASSRDRGGQPQHF; cdr3_nt: TGTGCCAGCAGCAGAGACAGGGGCGGCCAGCCCCAGCATTTT
d_call: TRBD2; v_call: TRBV13; j_call: TRBJ2-3; cdr3_length: 19; clone_size: -; cdr3_aa: CASSFGLAGVRLGGDTQYF; cdr3_nt: TGTGCCAGCAGCTTTGGGCTAGCGGGAGTCAGGCTAGGGGGAGATACGCAGTATTTT
d_call: TRBD2; v_call: TRBV15; j_call: TRBJ2-2; cdr3_length: 16; clone_size: -; cdr3_aa: CATSRAREGHTGELFF; cdr3_nt: TGTGCCACCAGCAGAGCGCGGGAGGGCCACACCGGGGAGCTGTTTTTT
d_call: -; v_call: TRBV5-4; j_call: TRBJ2-1; cdr3_length: 20; clone_size: -; cdr3_aa: CASSLAPLPGLPISYNEQFF; cdr3_nt: TGTGCCAGCAGCTTGGCCCCCCTCCCGGGACTCCCGATCTCCTACAATGAGCAGTTCTTC
d_call: TRBD1; v_call: TRBV7-2; j_call: TRBJ1-3; cdr3_length: 15; clone_size: few; cdr3_aa: CASTTGQHSGNTIYF; cdr3_nt: TGTGCCAGCACCACGGGACAGCACTCTGGAAACACCATATATTTT
d_call: -; v_call: TRBV28; j_call: TRBJ1-1; cdr3_length: 13; clone_size: few; cdr3_aa: CASSLSWNTEAFF; cdr3_nt: TGTGCCAGCAGTTTATCGTGGAACACTGAAGCTTTCTTT
d_call: -; v_call: TRBV30; j_call: TRBJ2-1; cdr3_length: 14; clone_size: -; cdr3_aa: CACTRGTTYNEQFF; cdr3_nt: TGTGCCTGTACAAGGGGGACCACCTACAATGAGCAGTTCTTC
d_call: TRBD1; v_call: TRBV6-5; j_call: TRBJ1-2; cdr3_length: 15; clone_size: -; cdr3_aa: CASRPSTTGGNGYTF; cdr3_nt: TGTGCCAGCAGGCCTTCAACGACAGGGGGCAATGGCTACACCTTC
d_call: TRBD1; v_call: TRBV5-6; j_call: TRBJ2-1; cdr3_length: 16; clone_size: -; cdr3_aa: CASSFPPGQGSNEQFF; cdr3_nt: TGTGCCAGCAGCTTTCCCCCGGGACAGGGGTCGAATGAGCAGTTCTTC
d_call: -; v_call: TRBV27; j_call: TRBJ2-3; cdr3_length: 16; clone_size: -; cdr3_aa: CASSLRLTLAGDTQYF; cdr3_nt: TGTGCCAGCAGTTTAAGGCTTACCCTCGCAGGAGATACGCAGTATTTT